Sequencing of this T cell receptor beta chain was carried out in a study of shared clonotypes between healthy human individuals. Study outcomes and limitations: A handful of donors showed sharing of approximately 5% of naive CD4 clonotypes. Researchers found naive subsets generally carried larger estimated richness than memory subsets.

Sequencing was performed with immunoSEQ multiplex PCR; in TCRdb, only in-frame clones are kept and a portion is missing. Here the sample spans more than 550,000 clones, approximately 72% being singletons. The CDR3 is made up of 14 amino acids. With 4 bases removed from V and 1 base from J, the gap between germline ends came to 12 bases. Germline values: CDR1 SGHRS, CDR2 YFSETQ. About this clone itself: Its antigen is unidentified.

Subsets obtained from CD4+ cells comprised CD45RA+ naive and CD45RA-negative memory cells. The receptor was derived from a woman in her twenties or thirties in good health. Sample: memory CD4+ T cells sorted from blood. Subset reported: CD45RA-negative fraction. The chain joins TRBV5-1 to TRBJ2-7; D perhaps matches TRBD2 (6 bases). CDR3 region: CASSPASASYEQYF. The CDR3 coding sequence is TGCGCCAGCAGCCCAGCTAGCGCGTCCTACGAGCAGTACTTC. Based on the CDR3 plus reference TRBV5-1 and TRBJ2-7, the full variable domain is KAGVTQTPRYLIKTRGQQVTLSCSPISGHRSVSWYQQTPGQGLQFLFEYFSETQRNKGNFPGRFSGRQFSNSRSEMNVSTLELGDSALYLCASSPASASYEQYFGPGTRLTVT.